These 2 T cell receptor beta chains were all obtained from the same sample, sequenced in a study of blood T cells in healthy people across ages. The authors ran a second PCR of roughly 7 to 11 cycles using a sample-barcoded 5' primer and a J-beta primer mix. MiXCR was run by TCRdb on the 5' RACE reads, yielding one entry per CDR3 protein. The table includes some 1.5 million distinct CDR3 sequences, 25% to 30% detected once. Sequenced: blood. Receptors originate from a woman aged 30 to 39 in good health.

This clonotype was counted only a few times. The chain couples TRBV28 to TRBJ1-6, with D perhaps TRBD1 (5 bases). The ends were cut back, 3 bases at V and 10 bases at J, with 10 bases in the middle. Germline-derived CDR1 and CDR2 are MDHEN and SYDVKM. The CDR3 has 13 amino acids. The CDR3, as DNA: TGTGCCAGCAGTTTGGGGCAGAGATCACCCCTCCACTTT. Protein sequence: CASSLGQRSPLHF.

This clonotype was seen a handful of times. CDR3 bases: TGTGCCAGCAGTCATCAACAGGGGATTGGCTCTGGGGCCAACGTCCTGACTTTC. Encoded protein: CASSHQQGIGSGANVLTF. J is TRBJ2-6 and V is TRBV11-2; TRBD1 agrees at 7 bases. The CDR3 runs 18 residues. Trimming at V came to 6 bases and at J to 0 bases, leaving 11 bases not matched to a gene. The germline V gene encodes CDR1 SGHAT and CDR2 FQNNGV.